This TCR beta chain was documented in a study of blood T cell repertoires in COVID-19. Original analysis: Amplification of reference gene primers provided the estimated nucleated cell counts. Sequencing was performed with immunoSEQ multiplex PCR; in TCRdb, only in-frame clones are kept and a portion is missing. The DNA was the basis for D and trimming; V, J and clone size are from that table. The sample lists under 150,000 clones; approximately 80% were seen once. V lost 3 bases, J lost 6 bases, and 8 bases stayed unmatched. This CDR3 contains 14 residues. CDR1 and CDR2 from the germline V gene are SGHDT and YYEEEE.

The genes are TRBV5-6 and TRBJ1-2; TRBD1 aligns across 7 bases. The sample consisted of PBMCs or T cells enriched from blood (not recorded which). This sequence originates from a man in his fifties or sixties in a cohort exposed to, infected with or recovered from COVID-19 (not recorded which). Here the CDR3 reads CASSSGYRGHGYTF. The CDR3 nucleotides are TGTGCCAGCAGCTCGGGGTACAGGGGACATGGCTACACCTTC.